The 24 T cell receptor beta chains given below trace back to one sample, sequenced in a study of T cell changes during pregnancy in multiple sclerosis. Measured with immunoSEQ multiplex PCR; TCRdb has only the in-frame clones, and not every one. The sample has about 34,000 clones; roughly 90% are singletons. The specimen comprised CD8+ T cells from peripheral blood mononuclear cells, sampled in the third trimester of pregnancy. These receptors were taken from a female donor with multiple sclerosis, enrolled in a pregnancy study.

This chain connects TRBV5-1 to TRBJ2-4, with 8 bases aligning to TRBD1. The trim removed 2 bases at V and 0 bases at J, leaving 16 bases unmatched. CDR3 length: 20 residues. The V gene's germline CDR1 is SGHRS and CDR2 YFSETQ. CDR3 amino acids: CASSLVGTGRGLLAKNIQYF. CDR3 bases: TGCGCCAGCAGCTTAGTGGGGACAGGCCGCGGGCTACTAGCCAAAAACATTCAGTACTTC.

The V call is TRBV7-2, the J call TRBJ1-5; 8 bases are a match to TRBD1. From germline, CDR1 is SGHTA and CDR2 FQGNSA. The V segment lost 1 base and the J segment 11 bases; nucleotides outside the gene matches: 16. The CDR3 is 17 residues long. The chain's CDR3 is CASSLDGTGAQYWAQHF. CDR3 coding DNA: TGTGCCAGCAGCTTAGATGGGACAGGTGCCCAATATTGGGCCCAGCATTTT.

The chain has TRBV27 and TRBJ2-7, with a weak D call TRBD1 (5 bases). This CDR3 has 13 amino acids. V lost 5 bases and J 5 bases, leaving 13 bases between the germline ends. Per germline, CDR1 MNHEY and CDR2 SMNVEV (reference sequence). CDR3 residues: CASSPPDRHEQYF. CDR3 sequence (DNA): TGTGCCAGCAGTCCCCCCGACAGACACGAGCAGTACTTC.

The chain links TRBV5-6 to TRBJ2-3, with D uncertain. Germline CDR1 and CDR2: SGHDT and YYEEEE. With 0 bases removed from V and 2 bases from J, the gap between germline ends came to 4 bases. The CDR3 has 13 residues. CDR3 residues: CASSLGATDTQYF. CDR3 DNA: TGTGCCAGCAGCTTGGGGGCCACAGATACGCAGTATTTT.

The CDR3 nucleotides are TGTGCCAGCAGCCCCATGGGAGCGTTGAACACTGAAGCTTTCTTT. It encodes CASSPMGALNTEAFF. The J gene is TRBJ1-1, the V gene TRBV4-2; no clear D. The CDR3 has 15 residues. Germline CDR1 and CDR2: LGHNA and YNFKEQ. Trimming pared 4 bases from V and 0 bases from J, leaving 12 bases between.

The V and J genes are TRBV4-1 and TRBJ1-2, with D possibly being TRBD1 (5 bases). Germline V gives CDR1 MGHRA, CDR2 YSYEKL. The CDR3 is 11 residues long. The V end lost 4 bases, the J end lost 7 bases, and 7 bases lay between the germline ends. The DNA for the CDR3 is TGCGCCAGCAGCCTGGGGGGTGGCTACACCTTC. Residues: CASSLGGGYTF.

The genes are TRBV13 and TRBJ2-7, with TRBD2 matching over 10 bases. Per germline, CDR1 PRHDT and CDR2 FYEKMQ (reference sequence). The CDR3 has 17 residues. With 3 bases clipped from V and 3 bases from J, the junction kept 11 bases outside the gene matches. The CDR3 region is CASSFSLAGGIGYEQYF. The DNA of the CDR3 is TGTGCCAGCAGCTTCAGTTTAGCGGGGGGAATCGGCTACGAGCAGTACTTC.

V usage is TRBV27 and J usage is TRBJ2-1; possibly TRBD1 for D (5 bases). This CDR3 comprises 13 residues. The V end lost 7 bases, the J end lost 8 bases, and 15 bases lay between the germline ends. Germline loops: CDR1 MNHEY, CDR2 SMNVEV (reference sequence). CDR3: CASTPSGAYEQFF. Here the CDR3 DNA reads TGTGCCAGCACCCCTTCTGGGGCCTATGAGCAGTTCTTC.

The V and J genes are TRBV9 and TRBJ1-2, with 7 bases aligning to TRBD1. V lost 4 bases and J lost 5; bases outside the gene matches: 14. The germline V gene has CDR1 SGDLS and CDR2 YYNGEE. The CDR3 contains 16 residues. The CDR3 protein is CASSSGQVPWSYGYTF. The DNA for the CDR3 is TGTGCCAGCAGCTCCGGACAGGTACCTTGGAGTTATGGCTACACCTTC.

The J gene is TRBJ1-2, the V gene TRBV6-4; 9 nucleotides match TRBD1. The CDR3 runs to 15 residues. The V segment lost 2 bases and the J segment 3 bases; nucleotides outside the gene matches: 4. In germline, CDR1 is MRHNA, CDR2 SNTAGT. The CDR3 DNA follows: TGTGCCAGCAGTGACCCCGGACAGGGGCACTATGGCTACACCTTC. Amino acid sequence: CASSDPGQGHYGYTF.

The chain is built from TRBV11-2 and TRBJ2-7; D might be TRBD1 (5 bases). Germline V gives CDR1 SGHAT, CDR2 FQNNGV. The germline V and J ends were trimmed by 10 bases and 0 bases, with 10 bases remaining between them. The CDR3 has 12 amino acids. The DNA of the CDR3 is TGTGCCATCCGACAGAGCTCCTACGAGCAGTACTTC. This sequence encodes CAIRQSSYEQYF.

The chain combines TRBV19 with TRBJ1-6; 8 bases match TRBD1. The CDR3 contains 14 residues. The V segment lost 7 bases and the J segment 9 bases; nucleotides outside the gene matches: 8. Germline V CDR1 and CDR2: LNHDA, SQIVND (reference sequence). The CDR3 spells CASIMSGGGSPLHF. The DNA of the CDR3 is TGTGCCAGTATTATGTCAGGGGGCGGTTCACCCCTCCACTTT. Full variable domain (outside the CDR3, taken from reference TRBV19 and TRBJ1-6): DGGITQSPKYLFRKEGQNVTLSCEQNLNHDAMYWYRQDPGQGLRLIYYSQIVNDFQKGDIAEGYSVSREKKESFPLTVTSAQKNPTAFYLCASIMSGGGSPLHFGNGTRLTVT.

This sequence joins TRBV5-4 and TRBJ1-2; TRBD1 matches at 9 bases. V lost 1 base and J lost 6; bases outside the gene matches: 1. Looked up from germline, CDR1 is SGHNT and CDR2 is YYREEE (reference sequence). This CDR3 is built from 13 residues. The CDR3 region is CASSLWDRDGYTF. In DNA form, the CDR3 reads TGTGCCAGCAGCTTGTGGGACAGGGATGGCTACACCTTC.

This chain links TRBV4-3 with TRBJ2-7, with TRBD2 matching 9 bases. The CDR3 contains 15 residues. Looked up from germline, CDR1 is LGHNA and CDR2 is YSLEER. The J segment lost 5 bases and the V segment lost 1 base, leaving 6 bases of the junction unmatched. The CDR3, as DNA: TGCGCCAGCAGCCAAGGCCTATTAGCGGGGGACGAGCAGTACTTC. This sequence encodes CASSQGLLAGDEQYF.

The V and J genes are TRBV5-1 and TRBJ1-2; D might be TRBD1 (5 bases). Germline V gene sequence: CDR1 SGHRS, CDR2 YFSETQ. V was clipped by 2 bases and J by 3 bases, with 11 bases between them. The CDR3 has 14 residues. CDR3 loop: CASSLLGGDYGYTF. The CDR3 coding sequence is TGCGCCAGCAGCTTACTGGGGGGGGACTATGGCTACACCTTC.

CDR3 loop: CASSEWLAASYNEQFF. The DNA of the CDR3 is TGCGCCAGCAGTGAGTGGCTAGCGGCCTCCTACAATGAGCAGTTCTTC. The rearrangement joins TRBV10-2 to TRBJ2-1; 7 nucleotides agree with TRBD2. The trim removed 1 base at V and 0 bases at J, leaving 3 bases unmatched. This CDR3 spans 16 amino acids. Germline CDR1 and CDR2: WSHSY and SAAADI.

This clone was recorded once. This chain links TRBV6-4 with TRBJ2-3; TRBD1 agrees at 9 bases. Losses at the gene ends were 2 bases for V and 1 base for J; bases not matched to a gene: 4. The V gene's germline CDR1 is MRHNA and CDR2 SNTAGT. There are 16 residues in the CDR3. CDR3: CASSDVGQGGTDTQYF. Written as DNA, the CDR3 is TGTGCCAGCAGTGACGTGGGACAGGGAGGCACAGATACGCAGTATTTT.

This sequence joins TRBV7-2 and TRBJ2-7; 8 nucleotides align to TRBD2. Germline values: CDR1 SGHTA, CDR2 FQGNSA. The length of the CDR3 is 13 residues. V was clipped by 1 base and J by 7 bases; unmatched bases: 3. The CDR3 protein is CASSLDLAGEQYF. DNA for the CDR3: TGTGCCAGCAGCTTAGATCTAGCGGGTGAGCAGTACTTC.

This clone was detected only a few times. An end of the junction differs from the germline gene, which may be a read error. This chain connects TRBV7-7 to TRBJ2-3; 12 bases agree with TRBD2. Germline CDR1 is SSHAT and CDR2 is FNYEAQ (reference sequence). The CDR3 has 15 amino acids. CDR3 protein: CASSLAGGAADTQYF. For the CDR3, the DNA is TGTGCCAGCAGCCTAGCGGGGGGGGCCGCGGATACGCAGTATTTT.

The V and J genes are TRBV10-2 and TRBJ2-2, with D perhaps matching TRBD1 (6 bases). The V gene lost 7 bases and the J gene lost 2 bases, with 14 bases spanning the gap. CDR1 and CDR2 from the germline V gene are WSHSY and SAAADI. CDR3 length: 15 amino acids. The CDR3 bases are TGCGCCAGCACCACAGACAGGCCAAACACCGGGGAGCTGTTTTTT. Translating gives CASTTDRPNTGELFF.

The V and J genes are TRBV6-5 and TRBJ1-4; no reliable D call. Trimming took off 6 bases at V and 8 bases at J, with 16 bases between the two ends. Looked up from germline, CDR1 is MNHEY and CDR2 is SVGAGI. CDR3 size: 14 residues. The CDR3 is CASRPTRYYEKLFF. The DNA for the CDR3 is TGTGCCAGCAGACCAACTAGATATTACGAAAAACTGTTTTTT.

V and J are TRBV27 and TRBJ1-4, with D possibly being TRBD1 (5 bases). V lost 5 bases, J lost 4 bases, and 17 bases lay in between. The germline V gene encodes CDR1 MNHEY and CDR2 SMNVEV (reference sequence). This CDR3 is 16 amino acids long. CDR3: CASSPPKGYGNEKLFF. The CDR3, as DNA: TGTGCCAGCAGTCCCCCCAAGGGGTATGGTAATGAAAAACTGTTTTTT.

The rearrangement uses TRBV14 and TRBJ1-6; D unresolved. Trimming pared 1 base from V and 7 bases from J, leaving 23 bases between. CDR3 length equals 19 residues. CDR1 is SGHDN and CDR2 is FVKESK in the germline V gene. The CDR3 DNA reads TGTGCCAGCAGCCAAGGCCCCCCCGGGAGGTCAAAGTTAAATTCACCCCTCCACTTT. Protein product: CASSQGPPGRSKLNSPLHF.

The genes are TRBV5-4 and TRBJ2-2; 8 positions match TRBD1. The V gene end was trimmed by 4 bases and the J gene end by 7 bases; junction bases not matched to a gene: 18. This CDR3 region has 18 residues. Germline V gene lookup returns CDR1 SGHNT and CDR2 YYREEE (reference sequence). CDR3: CASSRRAGGERWLGELFF. The CDR3 nucleotides read TGTGCCAGCAGCCGTCGTGCAGGGGGCGAGAGATGGCTCGGGGAGCTGTTTTTT.